This T cell receptor (beta chain) came from a study of regulatory T cells in long-lasting Graves disease. The table lists this clonotype with many counts. Arm-PCR of CDR3 regions and iRepertoire HTBI primers were the basis on which TCR beta libraries were built. TCRdb redid the calling of the multiplex PCR reads with MiXCR, one entry per CDR3 protein. The sample contains roughly 410,000 distinct CDR3 sequences, approximately 15% of which appear only once. Germline-derived CDR1 and CDR2 are LGHNT and FRNRAP. The V and J ends lost 7 bases and 3 bases, in that order; junction bases with no gene match: 10. The CDR3 loop spans 15 amino acids. Time point here: newly diagnosed GD, antithyroid drugs for less than 3 months. Preparation of the TCR library used RNA extracted from PBMCs. This sample was also put to use in a study of T cells in Graves' hyperthyroidism and ophthalmopathy.

This sequence was found in a woman aged 40 to 50 with Graves disease. The V call is TRBV12-5, the J call TRBJ2-7; 9 bases align to TRBD1. The source was peripheral blood mononuclear cells (PBMCs), collected at new diagnosis, from a patient treated with antithyroid drugs. CDR3 sequence (DNA): TGTGCTAGTGCCCCCAACCGGGACAGGGTCTACGAGCAGTACTTC. This sequence encodes CASAPNRDRVYEQYF. The whole variable domain, filled in from reference TRBV12-5 and TRBJ2-7, reads DARVTQTPRHKVTEMGQEVTMRCQPILGHNTVFWYRQTMMQGLELLAYFRNRAPLDDSGMPKDRFSAEMPDATLATLKIQPSEPRDSAVYFCASAPNRDRVYEQYFGPGTRLTVT.